These T cell receptor beta chains were read from a single sample in a study of technical replicates of blood from a few donors. Here immunoSEQ multiplex PCR was the method, and the copy in TCRdb shows in-frame clones only, minus some. Here the sample spans 79,000 or so clones, 75% to 95% being singletons. The sequenced material came from T cells isolated from PBMCs. The receptor set was obtained from a human donor in good health. Both conserved end residues are part of each CDR3. Each record gives: clone size, J gene, D gene, V gene, CDR3 DNA, CDR3 protein. A D gene is named only where the DNA matches it firmly. Not all rows give a size; the values are once, few, many and, for expanded clones, a class.

clone size: NA
J gene: TRBJ2-7
D gene: NA
V gene: TRBV11-2
CDR3 DNA: TGTGCCAGCAGCTTACGGAATCGGGATTACGAGCAGTACTTC
CDR3 protein: CASSLRNRDYEQYF

clone size: NA
J gene: TRBJ2-7
D gene: NA
V gene: TRBV19
CDR3 DNA: TGTGCCAGTAGTTCAACTCAGGGGTACGAGCAGTACTTC
CDR3 protein: CASSSTQGYEQYF

clone size: NA
J gene: TRBJ1-6
D gene: TRBD1
V gene: TRBV28
CDR3 DNA: TGTGCCACCTTCGAACCGGGACAGGTTTCACCCCTCCACTTT
CDR3 protein: CATFEPGQVSPLHF

clone size: NA
J gene: TRBJ1-5
D gene: TRBD1
V gene: TRBV29-1
CDR3 DNA: TGCAGCGTCTTATCGGACAGGGGGCTAGGCAATCAGCCCCAGCATTTT
CDR3 protein: CSVLSDRGLGNQPQHF

clone size: NA
J gene: TRBJ1-1
D gene: TRBD1
V gene: TRBV5-3
CDR3 DNA: TGTGCCAGAAGCTCCTCTCAGCCCCGGGACAGGGTGAACACTGAAGCTTTCTTT
CDR3 protein: CARSSSQPRDRVNTEAFF

clone size: NA
J gene: TRBJ1-1
D gene: NA
V gene: TRBV5-6
CDR3 DNA: TGTGCCAGCATACCCTTCGACAGAATGAACACTGAAGCTTTCTTT
CDR3 protein: CASIPFDRMNTEAFF

clone size: NA
J gene: TRBJ2-1
D gene: TRBD1
V gene: TRBV4-1
CDR3 DNA: TGCGCCAGCAGCCAAGTTTTAGGACAGGGGGGGAATGAGCAGTTCTTC
CDR3 protein: CASSQVLGQGGNEQFF

clone size: NA
J gene: TRBJ2-7
D gene: TRBD2
V gene: TRBV13
CDR3 DNA: TGTGCCAGCAGTCGTGGACTAGCGGGCTCCTACGAGCAGTACTTC
CDR3 protein: CASSRGLAGSYEQYF

clone size: once
J gene: TRBJ2-4
D gene: NA
V gene: TRBV14
CDR3 DNA: TGTGCCAGCAGCCAAGCGGCGTGGGGCGCAGCCAAAAACATTCAGTACTTC
CDR3 protein: CASSQAAWGAAKNIQYF

clone size: few
J gene: TRBJ1-1
D gene: NA
V gene: TRBV13
CDR3 DNA: TGTGCCAGCAGCTTAGGGGACACCGCTAGGGCTTTCTTT
CDR3 protein: CASSLGDTARAFF

clone size: NA
J gene: TRBJ1-2
D gene: NA
V gene: TRBV10-2
CDR3 DNA: TGCGCCAGCAGAGAGGACGGGGTTTCGTATGGCTACACCTTC
CDR3 protein: CASREDGVSYGYTF

clone size: NA
J gene: TRBJ2-1
D gene: NA
V gene: TRBV14
CDR3 DNA: TGTGCCAGCAGCCCTTCGGTCCGGTATGAGCAGTTCTTC
CDR3 protein: CASSPSVRYEQFF

clone size: NA
J gene: TRBJ1-1
D gene: NA
V gene: TRBV19
CDR3 DNA: TGTGCCAGTTGGGGCATGAACACTGAAGCTTTCTTT
CDR3 protein: CASWGMNTEAFF

clone size: NA
J gene: TRBJ2-1
D gene: TRBD2
V gene: TRBV28
CDR3 DNA: TGTGCCAGCAGTTTTCCGCTAGCGGGAGCCCACAATGAGCAGTTCTTC
CDR3 protein: CASSFPLAGAHNEQFF

clone size: NA
J gene: TRBJ1-2
D gene: NA
V gene: TRBV6-1
CDR3 DNA: TGTGCCAGCACCCTGGACAGCCATGGCTACACCTTC
CDR3 protein: CASTLDSHGYTF

clone size: NA
J gene: TRBJ2-1
D gene: TRBD2
V gene: TRBV18
CDR3 DNA: TGTGCCAGCTCAATCGGAACTAGCGGGATCGATGAGCAGTTCTTC
CDR3 protein: CASSIGTSGIDEQFF

clone size: NA
J gene: TRBJ1-1
D gene: TRBD1
V gene: TRBV2
CDR3 DNA: TGTGCCAGCAGTGGTGGGCAGGGGGCGGGAGCTTTCTTT
CDR3 protein: CASSGGQGAGAFF

clone size: once
J gene: TRBJ1-1
D gene: NA
V gene: TRBV6-5
CDR3 DNA: TGTGCCAGCAGTTACTCGCGACTGGAGAACACTGAAGCTTTCTTT
CDR3 protein: CASSYSRLENTEAFF

clone size: NA
J gene: TRBJ2-7
D gene: TRBD2
V gene: TRBV27
CDR3 DNA: TGTGCCAGCAGTTTAGCGGGAGACTACGAGCAGTACTTC
CDR3 protein: CASSLAGDYEQYF

clone size: few
J gene: TRBJ2-1
D gene: TRBD2
V gene: TRBV28
CDR3 DNA: TGTGCCAGCAGTTCAAACGCCCGATCTAGCGGGAGGGCCCCCGAGCAGTTCTTC
CDR3 protein: CASSSNARSSGRAPEQFF

clone size: NA
J gene: TRBJ1-2
D gene: NA
V gene: TRBV30
CDR3 DNA: TGTGCCTGGAGCCCAACATTAGGGGATGGCTACACCTTC
CDR3 protein: CAWSPTLGDGYTF

clone size: once
J gene: TRBJ1-2
D gene: NA
V gene: TRBV5-1
CDR3 DNA: TGCGCCAGCAGCGTTTCAACGGGGGAAACTAACTATGGCTACACCTTC
CDR3 protein: CASSVSTGETNYGYTF

clone size: NA
J gene: TRBJ1-4
D gene: NA
V gene: TRBV30
CDR3 DNA: TGTGCCTGGAGAGTTCCGGGAGAATCAAATGAAAAACTGTTTTTT
CDR3 protein: CAWRVPGESNEKLFF

clone size: once
J gene: TRBJ2-4
D gene: TRBD1
V gene: TRBV11-2
CDR3 DNA: TGTGCCAGCAGCAACCGGGACAGGGTTACCTCAATCGTCGGGAACATTCAGTACTTC
CDR3 protein: CASSNRDRVTSIVGNIQYF

clone size: NA
J gene: TRBJ1-2
D gene: TRBD1
V gene: TRBV13
CDR3 DNA: TGTGCCAGCAGCAAGCTGGGACAGGGCTATGCTGGCTACACCTTC
CDR3 protein: CASSKLGQGYAGYTF

clone size: NA
J gene: TRBJ2-2
D gene: TRBD2
V gene: TRBV12-5
CDR3 DNA: TGTGCTAGTGGTTTGGTAGCGGGGAGGACCGGGGAGCTGTTTTTT
CDR3 protein: CASGLVAGRTGELFF

clone size: NA
J gene: TRBJ2-2
D gene: TRBD1
V gene: TRBV29-1
CDR3 DNA: TGCAGCGGGGGGACAGTGAACACCGGGGAGCTGTTTTTT
CDR3 protein: CSGGTVNTGELFF

clone size: NA
J gene: TRBJ2-2
D gene: NA
V gene: TRBV5-1
CDR3 DNA: TGCGCCAGCAGCTTGGGACAGAACACCGGGGAGCTGTTTTTT
CDR3 protein: CASSLGQNTGELFF

clone size: NA
J gene: TRBJ2-7
D gene: TRBD2
V gene: TRBV28
CDR3 DNA: TGTGCCAGCCGACTAGCGGGACCAAAACGCTACGAGCAGTACTTC
CDR3 protein: CASRLAGPKRYEQYF

clone size: NA
J gene: TRBJ1-1
D gene: TRBD1
V gene: TRBV4-1
CDR3 DNA: TGCGCCAGCAGGGACAGGTCCATGAACACTGAAGCTTTCTTT
CDR3 protein: CASRDRSMNTEAFF

clone size: NA
J gene: TRBJ1-5
D gene: NA
V gene: TRBV4-1
CDR3 DNA: TGCGCCAGCAGCCAAGAGCGGTGGAGGGGCCGGAGCAATCAGCCCCAGCATTTT
CDR3 protein: CASSQERWRGRSNQPQHF

clone size: NA
J gene: TRBJ1-2
D gene: TRBD1
V gene: TRBV5-1
CDR3 DNA: TGCGCCAGCAGCCCGGCGGACAGGGCGTCTGGCTATGGCTACACCTTC
CDR3 protein: CASSPADRASGYGYTF

clone size: few
J gene: TRBJ1-2
D gene: NA
V gene: TRBV7-9
CDR3 DNA: TGTGCCAGCTCTGCCACAGGGACCGGGTCTGAGGGCTACACCTTC
CDR3 protein: CASSATGTGSEGYTF

clone size: NA
J gene: TRBJ2-7
D gene: NA
V gene: TRBV5-8
CDR3 DNA: TGTGCCAGCAGCTTGGTGCGCTACGAGCAGTACTTC
CDR3 protein: CASSLVRYEQYF

clone size: NA
J gene: TRBJ2-3
D gene: NA
V gene: TRBV4-1
CDR3 DNA: TGCGCCAGCAGCCAGCCCCAGGGGGGCGTAACAGATACGCAGTATTTT
CDR3 protein: CASSQPQGGVTDTQYF

clone size: few
J gene: TRBJ1-1
D gene: NA
V gene: TRBV9
CDR3 DNA: TGTGCCAGCAGCCCGGGGGGGGCGGGCGAAGCTTTCTTT
CDR3 protein: CASSPGGAGEAFF

clone size: NA
J gene: TRBJ1-2
D gene: NA
V gene: TRBV4-2
CDR3 DNA: TGTGCCAGCAGCTTCAACCTACAGGGAGAGCACTATGGCTACACCTTC
CDR3 protein: CASSFNLQGEHYGYTF

clone size: NA
J gene: TRBJ1-1
D gene: NA
V gene: TRBV19
CDR3 DNA: TGTGCCAGTAGTATCTCATTGGCACCCACTGAAGCTTTCTTT
CDR3 protein: CASSISLAPTEAFF

clone size: NA
J gene: TRBJ1-3
D gene: NA
V gene: TRBV5-1
CDR3 DNA: TGCGCCAGCAGCTTGGCAGGGCCTGGAAGCACCATATATTTT
CDR3 protein: CASSLAGPGSTIYF

clone size: NA
J gene: TRBJ2-2
D gene: NA
V gene: TRBV13
CDR3 DNA: TGTGCCAGCAGCTTTATGGGTTCCGCCGGGGGGCTGTTTTTT
CDR3 protein: CASSFMGSAGGLFF

clone size: NA
J gene: TRBJ2-3
D gene: TRBD2
V gene: TRBV30
CDR3 DNA: TGTGCCTGGAGGCCCTGGGGCCTGACTAGCGGGGGGGCTAGGGATACGCAGTATTTT
CDR3 protein: CAWRPWGLTSGGARDTQYF

clone size: NA
J gene: TRBJ2-5
D gene: NA
V gene: TRBV27
CDR3 DNA: TGTGCCAGCAGTCCAGGGGCTCAAGAGACCCAGTACTTC
CDR3 protein: CASSPGAQETQYF

clone size: NA
J gene: TRBJ2-1
D gene: TRBD2
V gene: TRBV27
CDR3 DNA: TGTGCCAGCAGTGGGGGACTAGCGGGAAACAATGAGCAGTTCTTC
CDR3 protein: CASSGGLAGNNEQFF

clone size: NA
J gene: TRBJ2-1
D gene: NA
V gene: TRBV4-1
CDR3 DNA: TGCGCCAGCAGCCAGACCGCGGCGCTAGACAGTAATGAGCAGTTCTTC
CDR3 protein: CASSQTAALDSNEQFF